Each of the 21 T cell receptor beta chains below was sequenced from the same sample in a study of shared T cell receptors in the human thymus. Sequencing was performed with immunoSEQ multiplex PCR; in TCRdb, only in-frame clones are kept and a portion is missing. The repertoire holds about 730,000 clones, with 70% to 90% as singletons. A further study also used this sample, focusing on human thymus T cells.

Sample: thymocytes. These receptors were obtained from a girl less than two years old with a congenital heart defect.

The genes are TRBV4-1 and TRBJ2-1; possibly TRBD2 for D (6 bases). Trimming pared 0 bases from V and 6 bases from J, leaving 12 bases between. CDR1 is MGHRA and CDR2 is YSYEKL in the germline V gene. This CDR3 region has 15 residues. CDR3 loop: CASSQDRSGVNEQFF. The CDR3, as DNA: TGCGCCAGCAGCCAAGATCGCTCGGGGGTCAATGAGCAGTTCTTC.

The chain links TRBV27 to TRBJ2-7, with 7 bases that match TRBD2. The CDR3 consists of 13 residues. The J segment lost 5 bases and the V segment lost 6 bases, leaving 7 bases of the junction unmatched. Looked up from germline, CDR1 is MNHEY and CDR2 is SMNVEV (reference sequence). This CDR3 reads CASRGGQYHEQYF. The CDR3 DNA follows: TGTGCCAGCAGGGGAGGGCAGTATCACGAGCAGTACTTC.

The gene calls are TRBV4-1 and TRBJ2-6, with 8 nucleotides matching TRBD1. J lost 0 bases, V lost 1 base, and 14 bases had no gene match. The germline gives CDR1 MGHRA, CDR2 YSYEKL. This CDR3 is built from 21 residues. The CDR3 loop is CASSQGTVDGTGRSGANVLTF. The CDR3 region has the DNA TGCGCCAGCAGCCAAGGAACTGTAGACGGGACAGGACGCTCTGGGGCCAACGTCCTGACTTTC.

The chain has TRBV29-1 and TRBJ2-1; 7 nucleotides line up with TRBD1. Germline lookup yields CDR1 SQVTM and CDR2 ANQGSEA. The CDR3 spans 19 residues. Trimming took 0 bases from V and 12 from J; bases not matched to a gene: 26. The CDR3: CSVEDRSKSRTGQRVGQFF. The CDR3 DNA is TGCAGCGTTGAAGATCGGTCCAAATCGAGGACAGGTCAGAGGGTTGGGCAGTTCTTC.

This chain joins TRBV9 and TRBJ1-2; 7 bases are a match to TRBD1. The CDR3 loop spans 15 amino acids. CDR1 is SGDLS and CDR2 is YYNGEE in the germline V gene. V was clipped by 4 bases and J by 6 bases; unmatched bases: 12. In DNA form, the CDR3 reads TGTGCCAGCAGCAAAACGGGAGACAGGGCCGATGGCTACACCTTC. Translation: CASSKTGDRADGYTF. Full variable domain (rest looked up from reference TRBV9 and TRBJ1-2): DSGVTQTPKHLITATGQRVTLRCSPRSGDLSVYWYQQSLDQGLQFLIQYYNGEERAKGNILERFSAQQFPDLHSELNLSSLELGDSALYFCASSKTGDRADGYTFGSGTRLTVV.

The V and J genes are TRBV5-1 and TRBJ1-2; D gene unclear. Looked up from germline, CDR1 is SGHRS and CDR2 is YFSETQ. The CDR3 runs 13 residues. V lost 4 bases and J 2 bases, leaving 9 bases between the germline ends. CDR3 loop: CASSARGNYGYTF. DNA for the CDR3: TGCGCCAGCAGCGCCCGGGGAAACTATGGCTACACCTTC.

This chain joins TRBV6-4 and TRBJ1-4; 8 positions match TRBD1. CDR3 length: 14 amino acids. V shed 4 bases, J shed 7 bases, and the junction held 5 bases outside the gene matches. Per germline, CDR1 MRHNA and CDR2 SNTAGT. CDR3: CASSGRGLSEKLFF. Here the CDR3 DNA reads TGTGCCAGCAGTGGCAGGGGGCTTAGTGAAAAACTGTTTTTT.

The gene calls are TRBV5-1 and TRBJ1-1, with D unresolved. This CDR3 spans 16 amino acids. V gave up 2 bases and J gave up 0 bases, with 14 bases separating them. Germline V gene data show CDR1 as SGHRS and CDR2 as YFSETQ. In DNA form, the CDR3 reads TGCGCCAGCAGCTTAGATCCCCAGGTAATGAACACTGAAGCTTTCTTT. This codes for CASSLDPQVMNTEAFF.

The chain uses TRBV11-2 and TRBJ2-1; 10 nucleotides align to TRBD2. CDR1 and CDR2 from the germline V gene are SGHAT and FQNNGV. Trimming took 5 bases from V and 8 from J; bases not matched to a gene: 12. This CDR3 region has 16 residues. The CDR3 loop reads CASSARAGGPHDEQFF. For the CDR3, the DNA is TGTGCCAGCAGCGCCAGAGCGGGGGGGCCCCACGATGAGCAGTTCTTC.

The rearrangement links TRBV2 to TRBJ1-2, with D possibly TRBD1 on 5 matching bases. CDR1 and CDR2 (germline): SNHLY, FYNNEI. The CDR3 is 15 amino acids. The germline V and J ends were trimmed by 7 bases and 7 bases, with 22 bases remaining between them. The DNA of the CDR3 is TGTGCCAGCATCAGGGTTCACAGTGGAACCTGTGGCTACACCTTC. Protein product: CASIRVHSGTCGYTF.

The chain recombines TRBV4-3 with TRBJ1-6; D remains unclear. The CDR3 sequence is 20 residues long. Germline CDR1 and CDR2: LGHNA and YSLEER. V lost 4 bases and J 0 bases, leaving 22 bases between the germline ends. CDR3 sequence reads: CASSPALPGILDSYNSPLHF. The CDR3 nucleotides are TGCGCCAGCAGCCCTGCGTTACCCGGGATCCTAGACTCCTATAATTCACCCCTCCACTTT.

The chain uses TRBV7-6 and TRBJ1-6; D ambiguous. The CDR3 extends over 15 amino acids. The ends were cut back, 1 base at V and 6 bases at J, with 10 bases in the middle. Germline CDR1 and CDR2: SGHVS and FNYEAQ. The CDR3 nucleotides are TGTGCCAGCAGCTTAGTCTCGCAGATTAATTCACCCCTCCACTTT. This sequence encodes CASSLVSQINSPLHF.

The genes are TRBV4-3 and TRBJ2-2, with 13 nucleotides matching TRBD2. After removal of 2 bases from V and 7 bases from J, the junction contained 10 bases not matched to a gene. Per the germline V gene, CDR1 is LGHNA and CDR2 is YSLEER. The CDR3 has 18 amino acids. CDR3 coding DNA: TGCGCCAGCAGCCAACCCAAGAAACTAGCGGGGGGGCGCGGGGAGCTGTTTTTT. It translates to CASSQPKKLAGGRGELFF.

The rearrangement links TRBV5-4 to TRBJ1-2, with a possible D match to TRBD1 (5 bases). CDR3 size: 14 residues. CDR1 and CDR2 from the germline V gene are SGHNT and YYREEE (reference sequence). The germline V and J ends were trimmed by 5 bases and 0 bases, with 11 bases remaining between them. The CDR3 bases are TGTGCCAGCAGAAACTGGGGGGCTAACTATGGCTACACCTTC. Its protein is CASRNWGANYGYTF.

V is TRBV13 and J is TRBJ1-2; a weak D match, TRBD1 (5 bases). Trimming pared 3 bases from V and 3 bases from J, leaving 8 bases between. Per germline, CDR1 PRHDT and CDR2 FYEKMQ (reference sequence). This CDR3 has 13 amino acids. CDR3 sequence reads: CASSFDSHYGYTF. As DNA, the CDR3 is TGTGCCAGCAGCTTTGACAGTCACTATGGCTACACCTTC.

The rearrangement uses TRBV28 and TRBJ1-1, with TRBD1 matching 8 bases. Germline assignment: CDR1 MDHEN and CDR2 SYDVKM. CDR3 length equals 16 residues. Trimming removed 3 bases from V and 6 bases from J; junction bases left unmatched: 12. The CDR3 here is CASSLGRGRLLPEAFF. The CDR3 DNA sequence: TGTGCCAGCAGTTTGGGCAGGGGGCGTCTTCTCCCTGAAGCTTTCTTT.

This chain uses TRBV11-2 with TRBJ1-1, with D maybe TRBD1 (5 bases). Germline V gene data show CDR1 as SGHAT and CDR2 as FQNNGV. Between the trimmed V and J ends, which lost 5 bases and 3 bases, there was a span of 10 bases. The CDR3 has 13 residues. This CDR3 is CASSTGPDTEAFF. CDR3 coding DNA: TGTGCCAGCAGCACAGGACCCGACACTGAAGCTTTCTTT.

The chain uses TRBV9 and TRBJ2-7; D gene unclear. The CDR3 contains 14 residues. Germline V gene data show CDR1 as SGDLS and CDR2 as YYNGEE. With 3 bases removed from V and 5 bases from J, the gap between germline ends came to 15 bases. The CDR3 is CASSANVRGHEQYF. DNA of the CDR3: TGTGCCAGCAGCGCCAACGTTAGAGGCCACGAGCAGTACTTC.

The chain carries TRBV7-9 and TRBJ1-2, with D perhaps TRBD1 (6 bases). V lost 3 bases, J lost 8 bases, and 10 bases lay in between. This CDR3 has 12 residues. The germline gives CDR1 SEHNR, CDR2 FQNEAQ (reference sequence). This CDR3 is CASSLTGIGYTF. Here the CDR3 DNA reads TGTGCCAGCAGCTTGACAGGTATCGGCTACACCTTC.

The CDR3 protein is CASSPRGERSNQPQHF. CDR3 in DNA: TGTGCCAGCAGCCCCAGGGGGGAGAGAAGCAATCAGCCCCAGCATTTT. The V call is TRBV2, the J call TRBJ1-5; 7 bases line up with TRBD1. V trimming: 6 bases; J trimming: 1 base; junction bases outside the gene matches: 9. From germline, CDR1 is SNHLY and CDR2 FYNNEI. This CDR3 is 16 amino acids long. Filled out from reference TRBV2 and TRBJ1-5, the complete variable domain reads EPEVTQTPSHQVTQMGQEVILRCVPISNHLYFYWYRQILGQKVEFLVSFYNNEISEKSEIFDDQFSVERPDGSNFTLKIRSTKLEDSAMYFCASSPRGERSNQPQHFGDGTRLSIL.

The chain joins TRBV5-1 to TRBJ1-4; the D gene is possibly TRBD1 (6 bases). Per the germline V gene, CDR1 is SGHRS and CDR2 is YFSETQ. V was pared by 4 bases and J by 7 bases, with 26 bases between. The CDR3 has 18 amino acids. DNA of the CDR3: TGCGCCAGCAGCCGGGGGGGCAGAGGTCCCAAAGCTGGTGAAAAACTGTTTTTT. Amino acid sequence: CASSRGGRGPKAGEKLFF. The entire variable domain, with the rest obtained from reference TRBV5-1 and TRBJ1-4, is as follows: KAGVTQTPRYLIKTRGQQVTLSCSPISGHRSVSWYQQTPGQGLQFLFEYFSETQRNKGNFPGRFSGRQFSNSRSEMNVSTLELGDSALYLCASSRGGRGPKAGEKLFFGSGTQLSVL.